Listed below are T cell receptor beta chains from one sample, sequenced in a study of CD8+ T cells in alopecia areata. Profiling relied on immunoSEQ multiplex PCR, and the TCRdb table lists in-frame clones only, not all of them. The sample holds more than 95,000 clones, around 60% seen once. The sample was CD4+ T cells sorted from blood, taken at week 4, from a patient treated with tofacitinib. Source of these receptors: a human donor with alopecia areata. The CDR3 runs from the conserved cysteine through the conserved F or W. The D gene is left open where the match is weak. A row's size may be missing; if present it is once, few, many or a size class.

>.|TRBJ2-6|TRBV14|few
TGTGCCAGCAGCCCACGACAAAGTCTAGTATCTGGGGCCAACGTCCTGACTTTC
CASSPRQSLVSGANVLTF
>TRBD2|TRBJ2-5|TRBV28|few
TGTGCCAGCAGACTGGGACTAGCGGGAGTAGAGACCCAGTACTTC
CASRLGLAGVETQYF
>.|TRBJ2-6|TRBV30|.
TGTGCCTGGAGTGTAGCTGGGGCCAACGTCCTGACTTTC
CAWSVAGANVLTF
>.|TRBJ2-2|TRBV30|.
TGTGCCTGGAGTTTCGGGGCTAGCAGGACCGGGGAGCTGTTTTTT
CAWSFGASRTGELFF
>.|TRBJ1-3|TRBV30|.
TGTGCCTGGGGGATTACAGGCCTCTCTGGAAACACCATATATTTT
CAWGITGLSGNTIYF
>TRBD1|TRBJ1-5|TRBV29-1|.
TGCAGCGTGGCTATCGGGACAGGGAGCAATCAGCCCCAGCATTTT
CSVAIGTGSNQPQHF
>TRBD1|TRBJ2-5|TRBV5-1|.
TGCGCCAGCAACTTGGCAGGGGGCGGTGAGACCCAGTACTTC
CASNLAGGGETQYF
>TRBD1|TRBJ1-2|TRBV5-1|.
TGCGCCAGCAGCGCGACAGGGGCCACTTCGCTAAACTATGGCTACACCTTC
CASSATGATSLNYGYTF
>.|TRBJ2-7|TRBV11-3|.
TGTGCCAGCAGCCCAGGAAAACCAGGCGAGCAGTACTTC
CASSPGKPGEQYF
>.|TRBJ2-3|TRBV19|.
TGTGCCAGTAGTCTTGCCACAGATACGCAGTATTTT
CASSLATDTQYF
>.|TRBJ1-1|TRBV29-1|.
TGCAGCGCCTACACAGAGAACACTGAAGCTTTCTTT
CSAYTENTEAFF
>.|TRBJ2-3|TRBV23-1|.
TGCGCCAGCAGCACAGATACGCAGTATTTT
CASSTDTQYF
>.|TRBJ2-5|TRBV15|.
TGTGCCACCAGCGCCCGGACACTACAGTCAGAGACCCAGTACTTC
CATSARTLQSETQYF
>TRBD1|TRBJ2-7|TRBV7-9|.
TGTGCCAGCAGTGGGACAGGGGACACTCAAGACGAGCAGTACTTC
CASSGTGDTQDEQYF
>TRBD1|TRBJ2-1|TRBV11-2|.
TGTGCCAGCAGCTCCTATACAGGGGCCTACAATGAGCAGTTCTTC
CASSSYTGAYNEQFF
>.|TRBJ1-2|TRBV19|.
TGTGCCAGTCAGAAGACAAACAACTATGGCTACACCTTC
CASQKTNNYGYTF
>TRBD1|TRBJ1-1|TRBV30|.
TGTGCCTGGAGAAGAACCGGGACAGGGGGCGAAGCTTTCTTT
CAWRRTGTGGEAFF
>.|TRBJ1-1|TRBV18|once
TGTGCCAGCTCACCACCGGCAGGGGTGAACACTGAAGCTTTCTTT
CASSPPAGVNTEAFF
>TRBD1|TRBJ1-1|TRBV7-8|.
TGTGCCAGCAGCCACCGGGACAGGGGCTTTTCTGAAGCTTTCTTT
CASSHRDRGFSEAFF
>.|TRBJ1-4|TRBV15|.
TGTGCCACCGGACCCTTGGCGGCTAATGAAAAACTGTTTTTT
CATGPLAANEKLFF
>.|TRBJ1-5|TRBV2|.
TGTGCCAGCAGCCTCCGACCAGGACAGAGTAGCAATCAGCCCCAGCATTTT
CASSLRPGQSSNQPQHF
>.|TRBJ1-4|TRBV7-9|.
TGTGCCGGCAGCTCCCAGGGAGGTGAAAAACTGTTTTTT
CAGSSQGGEKLFF
>.|TRBJ2-1|TRBV5-4|once
TGTGCCAGCAGCTTGGGTCGACAGAGCTCCTACAATGAGCAGTTCTTC
CASSLGRQSSYNEQFF